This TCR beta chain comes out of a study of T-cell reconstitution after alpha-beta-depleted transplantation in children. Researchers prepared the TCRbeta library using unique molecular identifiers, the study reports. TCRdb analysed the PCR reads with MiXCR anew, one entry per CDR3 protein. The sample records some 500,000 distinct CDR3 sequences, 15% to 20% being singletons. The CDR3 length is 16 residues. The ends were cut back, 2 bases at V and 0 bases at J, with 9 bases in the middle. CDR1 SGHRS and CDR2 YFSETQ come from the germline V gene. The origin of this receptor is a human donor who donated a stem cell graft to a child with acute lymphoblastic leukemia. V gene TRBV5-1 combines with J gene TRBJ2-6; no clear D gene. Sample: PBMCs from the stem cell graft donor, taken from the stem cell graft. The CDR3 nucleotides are TGCGCCAGCAGCTTCCGATGGAGCTCTGGGGCCAACGTCCTGACTTTC. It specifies CASSFRWSSGANVLTF. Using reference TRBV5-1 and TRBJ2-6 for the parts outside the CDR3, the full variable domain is KAGVTQTPRYLIKTRGQQVTLSCSPISGHRSVSWYQQTPGQGLQFLFEYFSETQRNKGNFPGRFSGRQFSNSRSEMNVSTLELGDSALYLCASSFRWSSGANVLTFGAGSRLTVL.